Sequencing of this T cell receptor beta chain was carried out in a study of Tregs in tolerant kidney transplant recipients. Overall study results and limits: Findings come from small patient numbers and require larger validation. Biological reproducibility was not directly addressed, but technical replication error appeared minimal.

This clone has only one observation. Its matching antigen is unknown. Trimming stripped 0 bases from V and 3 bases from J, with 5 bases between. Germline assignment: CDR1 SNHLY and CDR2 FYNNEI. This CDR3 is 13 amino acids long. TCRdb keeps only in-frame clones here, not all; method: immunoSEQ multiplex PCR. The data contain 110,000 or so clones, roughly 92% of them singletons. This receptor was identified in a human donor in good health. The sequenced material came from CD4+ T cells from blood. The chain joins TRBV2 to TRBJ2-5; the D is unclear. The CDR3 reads CASSEAREETQYF. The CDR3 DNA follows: TGTGCCAGCAGTGAAGCTAGAGAAGAGACCCAGTACTTC.